These T cell receptor beta chains were read from a single sample in a study of blood T cells in healthy people across ages. In TCRdb, the 5' RACE reads were re-called with MiXCR into one record per CDR3 protein. The sample has about 940,000 distinct CDR3 sequences, under 50% seen once. Sequencing used blood. These receptors were collected from a man aged 30-40 years in good health. CDR3s include the opening cysteine and the closing phenylalanine or tryptophan. A D gene is named only where the DNA matches it firmly. Some rows mark clone size as missing; the rest say once, few, many or name a class of expanded clone.

size	length	V	J	D	DNA	CDR3
.	15	TRBV9	TRBJ2-1	TRBD1	TGTGCCAGCAGCGAGACCGGGACAGGGGCTTCCGAGCAGTTCTTC	CASSETGTGASEQFF
.	14	TRBV27	TRBJ2-3	.	TGTGCCAGCAGGTTAGAGGGGGTCACAGATACGCAGTATTTT	CASRLEGVTDTQYF
.	15	TRBV24-1	TRBJ2-1	.	TGTGCCACCCAAACCGCGGGATTGGGGTACAATGAGCAGTTCTTC	CATQTAGLGYNEQFF
few	13	TRBV7-2	TRBJ2-7	TRBD1	TGTGCCAGCACCCTCGACAGGGCTTACGAGCAGTACTTC	CASTLDRAYEQYF
.	13	TRBV6-1	TRBJ2-3	TRBD1	TGTGCCAGCAGTGAAGTAGAACAGGGGATGCGGTATTTT	CASSEVEQGMRYF
.	15	TRBV7-2	TRBJ2-3	.	TGTGCCAGCAGCCGAGACTACTCTAGCACAGATACGCAGTATTTT	CASSRDYSSTDTQYF
few	15	TRBV6-5	TRBJ2-5	.	TGTGCCAGCAGTTTGAGGGGAGGTGGTCGAGAGACCCAGTACTTC	CASSLRGGGRETQYF
few	14	TRBV20-1	TRBJ2-4	TRBD1	TGCAGTGCTGGGAATCCGGGACAGGGGGACATTCAGTACTTC	CSAGNPGQGDIQYF
.	17	TRBV9	TRBJ2-1	TRBD2	TGTGCCAGCAGCGTAGCAATTGGCGGGGGGGCCCAGGAGACCCAGTTCTTC	CASSVAIGGGAQETQFF
.	14	TRBV20-1	TRBJ2-2	TRBD2	TGCAGTGCTAGAATAGCGGGGGGCACCGGGGAGCTGTTTTTT	CSARIAGGTGELFF
once	14	TRBV28	TRBJ2-5	.	TGTGCCAGCAGTTTCGCCAGGTTGGGAGAGACCCAGTACTTC	CASSFARLGETQYF
.	14	TRBV5-6	TRBJ2-7	.	TGTGCCAGCGGCAGAGGGCAGCAATCCTACGAGCAGTACTTC	CASGRGQQSYEQYF
.	14	TRBV7-2	TRBJ2-2	.	TGTGCCAGCAGCTGGGCAGCGAACACCGGGGAGCTGTTTTTT	CASSWAANTGELFF
few	15	TRBV5-1	TRBJ2-4	TRBD1	TGCGCCAGCAGCTTGCGAGGACAGGTCGCAAACATTCAGTACTTC	CASSLRGQVANIQYF
.	15	TRBV6-1	TRBJ2-7	.	TGTGCCAGCAGTGAAATCGCGGGGAACTCCTACGAGCAGTACTTC	CASSEIAGNSYEQYF
few	17	TRBV5-1	TRBJ2-4	TRBD2	TGCGCCAGCAGCCAGGGACTAGCGGGGGGTTCTCCTAATGAGCAGTACTTC	CASSQGLAGGSPNEQYF
.	16	TRBV12-3/TRBV12-4	TRBJ1-6	.	TGTGCCAGCAGTTCGCGGCCGAGCTCCTATAATTCACCCCTCCACTTT	CASSSRPSSYNSPLHF
few	14	TRBV6-1	TRBJ2-7	TRBD1	TGTGCCAGCATCCCGGGACAGTTAACCTACGAGCAGTACTTC	CASIPGQLTYEQYF
.	15	TRBV6-5	TRBJ2-1	.	TGTGCCAGCAGTTACTCCCCAAGGGGTTACAATGAGCAGTTCTTC	CASSYSPRGYNEQFF
once	15	TRBV15	TRBJ2-7	.	TGTGCCACCAGCACTTCAGGGGGGATCGGGTACGAGCAGTACTTC	CATSTSGGIGYEQYF
many	14	TRBV13	TRBJ2-5	.	TGTGCCAGCAGCTTAGGATTCGGGGGAGAGACCCAGTACTTC	CASSLGFGGETQYF
.	17	TRBV5-1	TRBJ2-7	.	TGCGCCAGCAGCTTGGATTCGGGGTCCCGAGCCTACAATGAGCAGTACTTC	CASSLDSGSRAYNEQYF
.	14	TRBV9	TRBJ2-7	TRBD2	TGTGCCAGCAGTAGCGGGGGAGAGGACTACGAGCAGTACTTC	CASSSGGEDYEQYF
.	12	TRBV10-3	TRBJ2-5	TRBD1	TGTGCCATCAGTGGACAGGGAGAGACCCAGTACTTC	CAISGQGETQYF
few	15	TRBV4-1	TRBJ2-3	.	TGCGCCAGCAGCCAAGATCGGGACAGCACAGATACGCAGTATTTT	CASSQDRDSTDTQYF
.	15	TRBV20-1	TRBJ1-4	.	TGCAGTGCTAGCCCCGAGGCAGGGCGAGGGGAAAAACTGTTTTTT	CSASPEAGRGEKLFF
.	12	TRBV14	TRBJ1-5	.	TGTGCCAGCAACCGGCAGAATCAGCCCCAGCATTTT	CASNRQNQPQHF
.	13	TRBV21-1	TRBJ1-1	.	TGTGCCAGCCGACCCTACGGGAACACTGAAGCTTTCTTT	CASRPYGNTEAFF
few	15	TRBV20-1	TRBJ2-1	.	TGCAGTGCCGCTCCGGGCTCATCGAGGAAGGATGAGCAGTTCTTC	CSAAPGSSRKDEQFF
few	16	TRBV5-1	TRBJ2-1	TRBD1	TGCGCCAGCAGCTTACTAAACAGGGGCTCCTACAATGAGCAGTTCTTC	CASSLLNRGSYNEQFF
.	13	TRBV7-9	TRBJ2-5	.	TGTGCCAGCAGCTCAAGTGTCGATTCAAAGCAGTACTTC	CASSSSVDSKQYF
few	14	TRBV6-4	TRBJ1-1	.	TGTGCCAGAGAACAGGTGTGGGGAAACACTGAAGCTTTCTTT	CAREQVWGNTEAFF
.	16	TRBV5-5	TRBJ2-7	.	TGTGCCAGCAGCTTGCTCGGAGGCGGGCTAGCCTACGAGCAGTACTTC	CASSLLGGGLAYEQYF
.	18	TRBV4-3	TRBJ2-3	TRBD1	TGCGCCAGCAGCTCCAACCGGGACAGGGGGCAAAAAACAGATACGCAGTATTTT	CASSSNRDRGQKTDTQYF
.	17	TRBV4-3	TRBJ2-1	.	TGCGCCAGCAGCCAAGATCTATTTGGGGCCTCCTACAATGAGCAGTTCTTC	CASSQDLFGASYNEQFF
.	14	TRBV3-1	TRBJ2-5	.	TGTGCCAGCAGCCACGTAGGGGATGTAGAGACCCAGTACTTC	CASSHVGDVETQYF
few	16	TRBV4-1	TRBJ2-7	TRBD2	TGCGCCAGCAGCCCAAACGGGGGGAAGAGCTCCTACGAGCAGTACTTC	CASSPNGGKSSYEQYF
.	15	TRBV7-2	TRBJ2-7	TRBD1	TGTGCCAGCAGCTCTCGGGCGACAGGGGCCAACGAGCAGTACTTC	CASSSRATGANEQYF
few	18	TRBV4-2	TRBJ2-2	TRBD2	TGTGCCAGCAGCCAAGAAGGGACTAGCGGGACGAACACCGGGGAGCTGTTTTTT	CASSQEGTSGTNTGELFF
.	17	TRBV21-1	TRBJ1-6	.	TGTGCCAGCAGCAACGGACAGCCTAGCTCCTATAATTCACCCCTCCACTTT	CASSNGQPSSYNSPLHF
.	13	TRBV27	TRBJ2-3	.	TGTGCCAGCAGTGCCGCACCCGGAGATACGCAGTATTTT	CASSAAPGDTQYF
.	16	TRBV4-3	TRBJ2-5	TRBD1	TGCGCCAGCAGCTATGGGGACAGGGAGATCCAAGAGACCCAGTACTTC	CASSYGDREIQETQYF
few	14	TRBV7-6	TRBJ2-1	TRBD1	TGTGCCAGCAGCTTGTTGGGACAGGGGTATGAGCAGTTCTTC	CASSLLGQGYEQFF
.	15	TRBV28	TRBJ2-7	.	TGTGCCAGCAGTTCCCCCCGGCAGCTCTCCTACGAGCAGTACTTC	CASSSPRQLSYEQYF
few	14	TRBV28	TRBJ2-7	TRBD1	TGTGCCAGCAGTTTTATGGCAGGGGGCTACGAGCAGTACTTC	CASSFMAGGYEQYF
.	13	TRBV10-3	TRBJ1-2	TRBD1	TGTGCCATCAATAGACAGGGAGGCTATGGCTACACCTTC	CAINRQGGYGYTF
.	16	TRBV7-9	TRBJ2-1	TRBD2	TGTGCCAGCAGCGGGGGCTCAGCGGGGGGCTACAATGAGCAGTTCTTC	CASSGGSAGGYNEQFF
few	14	TRBV20-1	TRBJ2-7	TRBD1	TGCAGTGCCCCAGGACAGGGGGCCTACAATGAGCAGTACTTC	CSAPGQGAYNEQYF
few	12	TRBV12-3/TRBV12-4	TRBJ1-2	.	TGTGCCAGCAGTTTCACCCAAGGCGCTTACACCTTC	CASSFTQGAYTF
few	13	TRBV21-1	TRBJ2-3	.	TGTGCCAGCAGCAAATCAATACCAGCTACGCAGTATTTT	CASSKSIPATQYF
.	14	TRBV5-1	TRBJ1-4	.	TGCGCCAGCAGCTTCGAAGGAGCTAATGAAAAACTGTTTTTT	CASSFEGANEKLFF
.	14	TRBV7-2	TRBJ2-3	TRBD1	TGTGCCAGCAGCTTGACAGGGATCGGAGATACGCAGTATTTT	CASSLTGIGDTQYF
.	12	TRBV10-3	TRBJ2-5	.	TGTGCCATCAGTGACGGCTCGCGAGCCCAGTACTTC	CAISDGSRAQYF
.	16	TRBV7-2	TRBJ1-2	TRBD1	TGTGCCAGCAGCTTTTTTCATGGGACAGGGTTCTATGGCTACACCTTC	CASSFFHGTGFYGYTF